The 6 T cell receptor beta chains below were found in one sample sequenced in a study of blood T cell repertoires in COVID-19. The assay was immunoSEQ multiplex PCR, and TCRdb's table has in-frame clones only and misses some. Of about 440,000 clones in the sample, 70% to 90% were seen once. The sample was PBMCs or T cells enriched from blood (not recorded which). Receptor source: a woman between 18 and 30 years old with acute COVID-19.

The chain has TRBV5-5 and TRBJ1-4; D not resolved. Germline V CDR1 and CDR2: SGHKS, YYEKEE (reference sequence). The ends were cut back, 0 bases at V and 8 bases at J, with 14 bases in the middle. The CDR3 covers 15 residues. The CDR3 DNA reads as TGTGCCAGCAGCTTGGCGCCGTCGGCGGGGGAAAAACTGTTTTTT. This translates into CASSLAPSAGEKLFF.

The CDR3 nucleotides read TGCAGCGTTGAAGGGACAGACGGTAGGGAGACCCAGTACTTC. It codes for CSVEGTDGRETQYF. The chain uses TRBV29-1 and TRBJ2-5, with TRBD1 as a possible D gene (6 bases). The V gene's germline CDR1 is SQVTM and CDR2 ANQGSEA. V was clipped by 1 base and J by 5 bases, with 14 bases between them. This CDR3 has 14 amino acids.

This chain connects TRBV5-1 to TRBJ1-2; 7 bases agree with TRBD1. This CDR3 contains 13 residues. Germline lookup yields CDR1 SGHRS and CDR2 YFSETQ. V shed 5 bases, J shed 4 bases, and the junction held 5 bases outside the gene matches. The CDR3 protein is CASSPDRLYGYTF. Written as DNA, the CDR3 is TGCGCCAGCAGTCCGGACAGGCTCTATGGCTACACCTTC.

Concerning this clone itself: Sequence at one end of the junction differs from germline and may be a read error. The chain recombines TRBV7-9 with TRBJ1-2; D is uncertain. The CDR3 contains 13 residues. The germline V gene has CDR1 SEHNR and CDR2 FQNEAQ (reference sequence). Here the CDR3 DNA reads TGTGCCAGCAGCTCCACCGGAGATACTGGCCACACCTTC. This codes for CASSSTGDTGHTF.

The V gene is TRBV5-4, the J gene TRBJ1-1; TRBD1 is a possible D gene (6 bases). The CDR3 is 16 residues long. From germline, CDR1 is SGHNT and CDR2 YYREEE (reference sequence). The ends were cut back, 1 base at V and 5 bases at J, with 18 bases in the middle. CDR3 residues: CASSLKDSGRGTEAFF. CDR3 nucleotide sequence: TGTGCCAGCAGCTTGAAGGACAGCGGAAGGGGGACTGAAGCTTTCTTT.

The rearrangement joins TRBV7-9 to TRBJ1-5, with D uncertain. The ends were cut back, 5 bases at V and 2 bases at J, with 13 bases in the middle. The CDR3 is made up of 15 amino acids. Germline loops: CDR1 SEHNR, CDR2 FQNEAQ (reference sequence). CDR3 loop: CASSPEGRGNQPQHF. The CDR3 region has the DNA TGTGCCAGCAGCCCCGAAGGGCGGGGCAATCAGCCCCAGCATTTT.